Included here is one T cell receptor beta chain sequence, with context. Its specificity is unknown. These data are taken from a study of OX40 agonist ivuxolimab in advanced cancers. Turning to the study itself: Mean age about 60 years, range roughly 20 to 85; approximately 83% male. Three patients showed partial responses: one hepatocellular carcinoma and two cutaneous melanoma cases. Findings and caveats of the study: Doses of 0.1 to 3.0 mg/kg were accompanied by clonal expansion of CD4+ and CD8+ blood T cells by week 6.

Blood was sampled at baseline, cycle 4 day 1, and cycle 7 day 1. This CDR3 region has 16 residues. With 6 bases clipped from V and 8 bases from J, the junction kept 17 bases outside the gene matches. Per germline, CDR1 WSHSY and CDR2 SAAADI. Clones were sequenced by immunoSEQ multiplex PCR, and TCRdb holds only the in-frame ones, with some missing. This table has 35,000 to 55,000 clones, 75% to 90% appearing once. The chain is built from TRBV10-2 and TRBJ1-2; 8 nucleotides match TRBD1. This TCR came from an adult with an advanced solid tumor such as melanoma, head and neck, liver or kidney cancer. The sample consisted of CD4+ or CD8+ T cells sorted from blood, taken in a trial of the OX40 agonist ivuxolimab. CDR3 DNA: TGCGCCAGCAGAGGACAGGGTTTAATCGTATCCATGGGCTACACCTTC. As protein: CASRGQGLIVSMGYTF.